The rows below give T cell receptor beta chains drawn from one sample of a study of shared clonotypes between healthy human individuals. The method was immunoSEQ multiplex PCR; TCRdb's version includes in-frame clones alone and lacks a portion of them. Here the sample spans some 2 million clones, approximately 94% being singletons. Sequencing input: naive CD8+ T cells sorted from blood. These receptors all stem from a man between 18 and 29 years old in good health. CDR3s include the opening cysteine and the closing phenylalanine or tryptophan. Clone size is shown for a subset of rows, as once, few, many or a class of expanded clone.

clone_size: .; j_call: TRBJ1-6; v_call: TRBV4-1; cdr3_length: 12; cdr3_aa: CASSQQLGPLHF
clone_size: .; j_call: TRBJ2-7; v_call: TRBV27; cdr3_length: 16; cdr3_aa: CASSPSAGGLTYEQYF
clone_size: .; j_call: TRBJ1-5; v_call: TRBV28; cdr3_length: 14; cdr3_aa: CASSFWGAGQPQHF
clone_size: .; j_call: TRBJ2-4; v_call: TRBV2; cdr3_length: 18; cdr3_aa: CASSGILRTSGIKNIQYF
clone_size: .; j_call: TRBJ2-2; v_call: TRBV6-5; cdr3_length: 12; cdr3_aa: CASSPLSGELFF
clone_size: .; j_call: TRBJ2-5; v_call: TRBV27; cdr3_length: 18; cdr3_aa: CASSPLTSGRPYVETQYF
clone_size: few; j_call: TRBJ2-7; v_call: TRBV5-6; cdr3_length: 13; cdr3_aa: CASSPQVTYEQYF
clone_size: .; j_call: TRBJ1-5; v_call: TRBV7-2; cdr3_length: 15; cdr3_aa: CASSLATGENQPQHF
clone_size: .; j_call: .; v_call: TRBV29-1; cdr3_length: 13; cdr3_aa: CSVWGPSSYEQYF
clone_size: .; j_call: TRBJ1-4; v_call: TRBV4-1; cdr3_length: 14; cdr3_aa: CASSQEWGGGKLFF
clone_size: .; j_call: TRBJ2-2; v_call: TRBV4-2; cdr3_length: 17; cdr3_aa: CASSQESGTSSTGELFF
clone_size: .; j_call: TRBJ2-1; v_call: TRBV7-9; cdr3_length: 15; cdr3_aa: CASSIQGAGYNEQFF
clone_size: .; j_call: TRBJ2-1; v_call: TRBV10-1; cdr3_length: 15; cdr3_aa: CASSEALAGYNEQFF
clone_size: .; j_call: TRBJ1-1; v_call: TRBV4-1; cdr3_length: 16; cdr3_aa: CASSQDGSGLELAAFF
clone_size: .; j_call: TRBJ2-1; v_call: TRBV29-1; cdr3_length: 14; cdr3_aa: CSVEGWGGHSEQFF
clone_size: .; j_call: TRBJ1-2; v_call: TRBV7-8; cdr3_length: 16; cdr3_aa: CASSSTRPALGYGYTF
clone_size: .; j_call: TRBJ1-1; v_call: TRBV7-9; cdr3_length: 15; cdr3_aa: CASSLIGQGNTEAFF
clone_size: .; j_call: TRBJ2-5; v_call: TRBV10-3; cdr3_length: 15; cdr3_aa: CAISESGTHGETQYF
clone_size: .; j_call: TRBJ1-6; v_call: TRBV6-5; cdr3_length: 14; cdr3_aa: CASSFQGYSSPLHF
clone_size: .; j_call: TRBJ1-3; v_call: TRBV9; cdr3_length: 14; cdr3_aa: CASKNPNSGNTIYF
clone_size: .; j_call: TRBJ1-1; v_call: TRBV5-8; cdr3_length: 14; cdr3_aa: CASSARDRNTEAFF
clone_size: .; j_call: TRBJ2-1; v_call: TRBV10-3; cdr3_length: 13; cdr3_aa: CAIKGGAGNEQFF
clone_size: .; j_call: TRBJ2-7; v_call: TRBV13; cdr3_length: 16; cdr3_aa: CASSSLRVAGTYEQYF
clone_size: .; j_call: TRBJ2-7; v_call: TRBV13; cdr3_length: 14; cdr3_aa: CASSLKGGASEQYF
clone_size: .; j_call: TRBJ1-3; v_call: TRBV11-3; cdr3_length: 13; cdr3_aa: CASSDTSGNTIYF
clone_size: .; j_call: TRBJ2-7; v_call: TRBV6-6; cdr3_length: 15; cdr3_aa: CASSYGGEGSYEQYF
clone_size: .; j_call: TRBJ2-7; v_call: TRBV4-1; cdr3_length: 14; cdr3_aa: CASSQDGLDDEQYF
clone_size: .; j_call: TRBJ1-1; v_call: TRBV10-3; cdr3_length: 14; cdr3_aa: CAIMRGNMNTEAFF
clone_size: .; j_call: TRBJ2-5; v_call: TRBV7-6; cdr3_length: 14; cdr3_aa: CASSLGMYQETQYF
clone_size: .; j_call: TRBJ2-5; v_call: TRBV30; cdr3_length: 16; cdr3_aa: CAWSAGTSGLGETQYF
clone_size: .; j_call: TRBJ2-1; v_call: TRBV21-1; cdr3_length: 15; cdr3_aa: CASPSPDHSINEQFF
clone_size: .; j_call: TRBJ1-5; v_call: TRBV30; cdr3_length: 14; cdr3_aa: CAWSVGSGRQPQHF
clone_size: .; j_call: TRBJ1-4; v_call: TRBV4-1; cdr3_length: 16; cdr3_aa: CASSQVGDVGNEKLFF
clone_size: .; j_call: TRBJ1-2; v_call: TRBV7-9; cdr3_length: 11; cdr3_aa: CASSSDYGYTF
clone_size: .; j_call: TRBJ2-3; v_call: TRBV30; cdr3_length: 14; cdr3_aa: CAWDVPGTTDTQYF
clone_size: .; j_call: TRBJ1-1; v_call: TRBV2; cdr3_length: 13; cdr3_aa: CASTWEPGTEAFF
clone_size: once; j_call: TRBJ2-5; v_call: TRBV5-1; cdr3_length: 17; cdr3_aa: CASSWGTGGEILETQYF
clone_size: .; j_call: TRBJ2-1; v_call: TRBV10-2; cdr3_length: 15; cdr3_aa: CASSVGTGQYNEQFF
clone_size: .; j_call: TRBJ1-4; v_call: TRBV6-1; cdr3_length: 14; cdr3_aa: CASRLTEGYEKLFF
clone_size: once; j_call: TRBJ2-1; v_call: TRBV6-6; cdr3_length: 15; cdr3_aa: CASSYKRRSYNEQFF
clone_size: .; j_call: TRBJ1-6; v_call: TRBV2; cdr3_length: 18; cdr3_aa: CASSEGQGAGTYNSPLHF
clone_size: .; j_call: TRBJ1-6; v_call: TRBV6-5; cdr3_length: 15; cdr3_aa: CASRTHLYQNSPLHF
clone_size: many; j_call: TRBJ2-1; v_call: TRBV5-1; cdr3_length: 18; cdr3_aa: CASSFGLAGATAANEQFF
clone_size: once; j_call: TRBJ2-3; v_call: TRBV10-1; cdr3_length: 15; cdr3_aa: CASSESLEMADTQYF
clone_size: .; j_call: TRBJ2-3; v_call: TRBV10-3; cdr3_length: 20; cdr3_aa: CAISPEWGQSTGVSTDTQYF
clone_size: once; j_call: TRBJ1-4; v_call: TRBV2; cdr3_length: 12; cdr3_aa: CASRDAAEKLFF
clone_size: .; j_call: TRBJ2-7; v_call: TRBV2; cdr3_length: 15; cdr3_aa: CASVGGERASYEQYF
clone_size: .; j_call: TRBJ2-1; v_call: TRBV9; cdr3_length: 12; cdr3_aa: CASSVVEREQFF
clone_size: .; j_call: TRBJ2-1; v_call: TRBV5-4; cdr3_length: 12; cdr3_aa: CASSPNRDEQFF
clone_size: .; j_call: TRBJ2-7; v_call: TRBV7-9; cdr3_length: 12; cdr3_aa: CASSLVSSEQYF
clone_size: once; j_call: TRBJ1-4; v_call: TRBV6-1; cdr3_length: 17; cdr3_aa: CASSDQTPHATNEKLFF
clone_size: once; j_call: TRBJ1-1; v_call: TRBV28; cdr3_length: 16; cdr3_aa: CASSLVSREGGTEAFF
clone_size: .; j_call: TRBJ2-1; v_call: TRBV7-9; cdr3_length: 12; cdr3_aa: CASSLQGNEQFF
clone_size: .; j_call: TRBJ2-7; v_call: TRBV5-1; cdr3_length: 13; cdr3_aa: CASSRVAGSEQYF